The source of this T cell receptor (beta chain) is a study of blood T cell repertoires in COVID-19. Repertoires were generated with immunoSEQ multiplex PCR, while TCRdb's copy carries only in-frame clones and drops some. The repertoire holds 180,000 or so clones, with around 82% as singletons. The J segment lost 4 bases and the V segment lost 5 bases, leaving 9 bases of the junction unmatched. Germline V CDR1 and CDR2: SGHRS, YFSETQ. CDR3 length: 16 amino acids. This TCR was recovered from a man in his sixties who had recovered from COVID-19. The sample taken for sequencing was peripheral blood. The chain employs TRBV5-1 and TRBJ2-2; 9 bases map to TRBD2. The CDR3 reads CASRSQAGGPTGELFF. DNA for the CDR3: TGCGCCAGCAGGTCGCAGGCGGGGGGGCCCACCGGGGAGCTGTTTTTT.